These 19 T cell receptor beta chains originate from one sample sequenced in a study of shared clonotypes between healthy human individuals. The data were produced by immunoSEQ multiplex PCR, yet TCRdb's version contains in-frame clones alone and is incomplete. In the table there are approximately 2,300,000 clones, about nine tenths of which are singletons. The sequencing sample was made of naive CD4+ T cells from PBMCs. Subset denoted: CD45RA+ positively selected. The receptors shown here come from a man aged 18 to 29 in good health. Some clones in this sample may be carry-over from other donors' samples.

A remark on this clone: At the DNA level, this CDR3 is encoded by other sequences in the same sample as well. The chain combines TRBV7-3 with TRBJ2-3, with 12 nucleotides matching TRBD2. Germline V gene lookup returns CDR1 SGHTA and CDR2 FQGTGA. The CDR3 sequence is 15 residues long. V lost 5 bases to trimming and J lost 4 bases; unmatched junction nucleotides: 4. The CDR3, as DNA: TGTGCCAGCAGCACGGGACTAGCGGGCGCAGATACGCAGTATTTT. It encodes CASSTGLAGADTQYF.

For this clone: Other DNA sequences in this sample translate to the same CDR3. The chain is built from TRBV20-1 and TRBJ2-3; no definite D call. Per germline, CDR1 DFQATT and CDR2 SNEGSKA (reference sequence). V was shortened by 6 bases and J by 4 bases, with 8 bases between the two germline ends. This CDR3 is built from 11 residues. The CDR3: CSAPFADTQYF. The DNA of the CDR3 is TGCAGTGCGCCCTTCGCAGATACGCAGTATTTT.

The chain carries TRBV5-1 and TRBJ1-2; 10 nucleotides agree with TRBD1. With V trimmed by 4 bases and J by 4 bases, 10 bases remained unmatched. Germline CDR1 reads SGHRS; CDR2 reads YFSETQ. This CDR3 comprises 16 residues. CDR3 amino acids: CASSAFPGQGIYGYTF. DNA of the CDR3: TGCGCCAGCAGCGCGTTCCCGGGACAGGGGATCTATGGCTACACCTTC.

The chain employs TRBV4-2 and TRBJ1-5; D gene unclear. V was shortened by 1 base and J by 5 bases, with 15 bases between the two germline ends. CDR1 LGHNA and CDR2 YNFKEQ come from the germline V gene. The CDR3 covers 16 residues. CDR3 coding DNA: TGTGCCAGCAGCCAAGGTAGTATCGTTGCGCATCAGCCCCAGCATTTT. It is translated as CASSQGSIVAHQPQHF.

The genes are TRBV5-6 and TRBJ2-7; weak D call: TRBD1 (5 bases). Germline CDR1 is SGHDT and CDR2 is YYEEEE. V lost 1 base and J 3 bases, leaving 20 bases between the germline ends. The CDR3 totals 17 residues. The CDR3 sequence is CASSLSFIGQGNYEQYF. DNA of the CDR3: TGTGCCAGCAGCTTGTCCTTTATCGGGCAGGGAAACTACGAGCAGTACTTC.

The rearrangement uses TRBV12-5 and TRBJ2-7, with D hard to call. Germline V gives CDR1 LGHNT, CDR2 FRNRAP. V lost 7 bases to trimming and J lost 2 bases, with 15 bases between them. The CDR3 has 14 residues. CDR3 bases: TGTGCTAGTGCCTCTGAACGGCCCCCCTACGAGCAGTACTTC. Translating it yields CASASERPPYEQYF.

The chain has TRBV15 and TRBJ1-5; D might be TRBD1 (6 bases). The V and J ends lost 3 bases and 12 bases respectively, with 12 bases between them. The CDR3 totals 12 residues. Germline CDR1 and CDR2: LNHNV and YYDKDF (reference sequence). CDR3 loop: CATSRGDKVQHF. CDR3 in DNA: TGTGCCACCAGCAGGGGGGACAAGGTCCAGCATTTT.

The CDR3 loop is CASTPWDSNQPQHF. Written as DNA, the CDR3 is TGTGCCAGTACCCCATGGGATAGCAATCAGCCCCAGCATTTT. The chain carries TRBV19 and TRBJ1-5; D unclear. The V gene's germline CDR1 is LNHDA and CDR2 SQIVND (reference sequence). V lost 7 bases, J lost 0 bases, and 10 bases lay in between. This CDR3 has 14 residues.

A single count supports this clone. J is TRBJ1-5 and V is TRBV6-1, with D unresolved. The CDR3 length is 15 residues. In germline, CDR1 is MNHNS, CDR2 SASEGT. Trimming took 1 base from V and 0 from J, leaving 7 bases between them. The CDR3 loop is CASSEDSNSNQPQHF. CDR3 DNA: TGTGCCAGCAGTGAAGACAGCAATAGCAATCAGCCCCAGCATTTT.

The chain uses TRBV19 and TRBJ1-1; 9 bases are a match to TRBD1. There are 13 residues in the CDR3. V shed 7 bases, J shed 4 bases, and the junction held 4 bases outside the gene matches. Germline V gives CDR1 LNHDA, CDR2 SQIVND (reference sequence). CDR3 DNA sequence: TGTGCCAGTACCAAGGACAGGGGCACTGAAGCTTTCTTT. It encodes CASTKDRGTEAFF.

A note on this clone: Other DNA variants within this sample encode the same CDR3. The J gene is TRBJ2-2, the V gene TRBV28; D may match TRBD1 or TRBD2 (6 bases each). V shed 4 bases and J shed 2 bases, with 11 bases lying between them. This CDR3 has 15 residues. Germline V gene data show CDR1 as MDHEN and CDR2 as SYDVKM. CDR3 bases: TGTGCCAGCAGTTCCCCGGGGGCAAACACCGGGGAGCTGTTTTTT. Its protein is CASSSPGANTGELFF.

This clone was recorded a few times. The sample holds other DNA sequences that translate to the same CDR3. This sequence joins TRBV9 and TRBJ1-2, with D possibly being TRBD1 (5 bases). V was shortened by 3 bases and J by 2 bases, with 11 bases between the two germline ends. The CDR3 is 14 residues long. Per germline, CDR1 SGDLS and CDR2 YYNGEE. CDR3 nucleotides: TGTGCCAGCAGCGCCGGGACCGGAAACTATGGCTACACCTTC. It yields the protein CASSAGTGNYGYTF.

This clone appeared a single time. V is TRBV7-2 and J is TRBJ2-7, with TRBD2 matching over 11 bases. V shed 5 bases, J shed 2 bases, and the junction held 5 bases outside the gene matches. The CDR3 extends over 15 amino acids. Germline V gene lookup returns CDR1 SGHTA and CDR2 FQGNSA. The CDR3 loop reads CASSRTTSGTYEQYF. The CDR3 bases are TGTGCCAGCAGCCGCACGACTAGCGGGACCTACGAGCAGTACTTC.

The CDR3 DNA follows: TGTGCCAGCAGTTATCCCGGGACAGGGATCAATCAGCCCCAGCATTTT. It codes for CASSYPGTGINQPQHF. The chain joins TRBV6-5 to TRBJ1-5; 9 positions agree with TRBD1. With 3 bases clipped from V and 3 bases from J, the junction kept 6 bases outside the gene matches. The germline V gene encodes CDR1 MNHEY and CDR2 SVGAGI. This CDR3 has 16 residues.

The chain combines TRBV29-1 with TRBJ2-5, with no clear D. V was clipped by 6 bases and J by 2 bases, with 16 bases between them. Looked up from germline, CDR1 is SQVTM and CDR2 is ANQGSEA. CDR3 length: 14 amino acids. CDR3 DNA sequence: TGCAGCGTAGGTTACACAGTCCTTCAAGAGACCCAGTACTTC. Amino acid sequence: CSVGYTVLQETQYF.

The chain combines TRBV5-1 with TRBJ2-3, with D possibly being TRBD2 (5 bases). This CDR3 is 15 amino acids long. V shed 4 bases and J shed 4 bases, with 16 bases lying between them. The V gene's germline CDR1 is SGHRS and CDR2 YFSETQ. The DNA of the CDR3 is TGCGCCAGCAGCACCCTTCTGGGAGAGTCAGATACGCAGTATTTT. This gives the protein CASSTLLGESDTQYF.

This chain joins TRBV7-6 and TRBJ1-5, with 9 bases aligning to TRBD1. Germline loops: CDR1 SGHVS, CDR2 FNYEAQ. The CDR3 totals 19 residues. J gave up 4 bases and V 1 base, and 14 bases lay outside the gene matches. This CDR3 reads CASSLGPTDRGGGNQPQHF. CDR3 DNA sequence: TGTGCCAGCAGCTTAGGACCAACGGACAGGGGAGGAGGAAATCAGCCCCAGCATTTT.

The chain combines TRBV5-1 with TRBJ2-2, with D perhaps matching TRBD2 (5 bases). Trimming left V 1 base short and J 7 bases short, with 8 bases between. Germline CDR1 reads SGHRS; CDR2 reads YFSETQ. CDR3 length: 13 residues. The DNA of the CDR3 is TGCGCCAGCAGCTTGATGGAGGTCGGGGAGCTGTTTTTT. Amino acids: CASSLMEVGELFF.

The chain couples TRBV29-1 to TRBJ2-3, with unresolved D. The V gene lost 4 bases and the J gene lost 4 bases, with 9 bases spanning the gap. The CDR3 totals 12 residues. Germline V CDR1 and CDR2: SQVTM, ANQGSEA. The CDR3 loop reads CSVGGQADTQYF. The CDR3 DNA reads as TGCAGCGTTGGAGGTCAGGCAGATACGCAGTATTTT.